The 3 T cell receptor beta chains below all came from one sample that was sequenced in a study of technical replicates of blood from several donors. The data were produced by immunoSEQ multiplex PCR, yet TCRdb's version contains in-frame clones alone and is incomplete. The sample lists under 95,000 clones, around 94% occurring once. Sequencing was carried out using T cells isolated from PBMCs. All receptors derive from a human donor in good health.

This chain uses TRBV18 with TRBJ1-4; no firm D call. CDR3 length: 14 residues. V lost 4 bases, J lost 7 bases, and 13 bases lay in between. The germline gives CDR1 KGHSH, CDR2 LQKENI. CDR3 residues: CASSREAETEKLFF. CDR3 coding DNA: TGTGCCAGCTCACGGGAGGCAGAGACTGAAAAACTGTTTTTT.

The chain uses TRBV5-4 and TRBJ2-7; possible D gene TRBD2, 5 bases. Germline CDR1 is SGHNT and CDR2 is YYREEE (reference sequence). The CDR3 spans 20 residues. V was cut by 2 bases and J by 3 bases, with 30 bases left in between. CDR3 nucleotides: TGTGCCAGCAGCTTAAAATCAATGGACTGGCCCCAGCCTATTGGCTACGAGCAGTACTTC. As protein: CASSLKSMDWPQPIGYEQYF.

This chain connects TRBV29-1 to TRBJ2-3; TRBD2 might be the D (5 bases). V lost 6 bases and J 2 bases, leaving 15 bases between the germline ends. The CDR3 has 14 amino acids. Germline-derived CDR1 and CDR2 are SQVTM and ANQGSEA. CDR3 nucleotide sequence: TGCAGCGTGCCCTCGGGGTGGGACACAGATACGCAGTATTTT. Translating it yields CSVPSGWDTDTQYF.